The TCR beta chain under discussion was sequenced for a study of T cells expressing NK-cell markers. TCRdb reprocessed the 5' RACE reads, with one entry per CDR3 protein and no DNA. Listed are about 540,000 distinct CDR3 sequences; less than 4.5% falls within the top ten. This clonotype was sampled from a man aged 18 to 30 in good health. The sample taken for sequencing was blood T cells: a sorted CD56 or NKG2C T cell subset, CD4+ or CD8+ T cells, or bulk PBMC T cells (not recorded which).

The CDR3 is CASSWGGRASDTQYF. V gene TRBV5-6 combines with J gene TRBJ2-3; the D call of TRBD2 rests on TCRdb alone, since no DNA is present to check it. Germline CDR1 SGHDT, CDR2 YYEEEE. The CDR3 runs 15 residues.